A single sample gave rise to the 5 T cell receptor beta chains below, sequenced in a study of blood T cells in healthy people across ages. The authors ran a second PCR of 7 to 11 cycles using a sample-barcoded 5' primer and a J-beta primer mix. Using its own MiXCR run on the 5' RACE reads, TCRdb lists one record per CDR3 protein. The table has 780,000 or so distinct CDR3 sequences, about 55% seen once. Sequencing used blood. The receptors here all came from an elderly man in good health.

Here the CDR3 reads CASSSPTAPSSGANVLTF. The DNA of the CDR3 is TGTGCCAGCAGTTCCCCGACAGCCCCTTCCTCTGGGGCCAACGTCCTGACTTTC. This chain connects TRBV6-5 to TRBJ2-6; perhaps TRBD1 as D (5 bases). V lost 4 bases, J lost 0 bases, and 16 bases lay in between. CDR1 is MNHEY, CDR2 SVGAGI, per germline. CDR3 length equals 18 residues.

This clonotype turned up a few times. This chain's CDR3 is CSARPGANVLTF. CDR3 DNA: TGCAGTGCTAGGCCTGGGGCCAACGTCCTGACTTTC. The chain employs TRBV20-1 and TRBJ2-6; no definite D call. V was pared by 3 bases and J by 2 bases, with 2 bases between. Germline values: CDR1 DFQATT, CDR2 SNEGSKA (reference sequence). This CDR3 has 12 residues.

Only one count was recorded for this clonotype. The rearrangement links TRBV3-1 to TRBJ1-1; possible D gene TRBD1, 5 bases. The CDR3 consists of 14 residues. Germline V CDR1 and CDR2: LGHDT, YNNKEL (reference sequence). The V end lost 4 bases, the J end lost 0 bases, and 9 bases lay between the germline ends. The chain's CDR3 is CASSRGAMNTEAFF. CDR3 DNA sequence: TGTGCCAGCAGCCGTGGGGCGATGAACACTGAAGCTTTCTTT.

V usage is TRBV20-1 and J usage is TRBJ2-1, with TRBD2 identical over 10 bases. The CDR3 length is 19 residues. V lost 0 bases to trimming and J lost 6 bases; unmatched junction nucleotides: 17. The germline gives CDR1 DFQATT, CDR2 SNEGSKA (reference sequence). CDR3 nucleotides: TGCAGTGCTAGAGATGCTAAATCCCCGGGACTAGCGATCGTCAATGAGCAGTTCTTC. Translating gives CSARDAKSPGLAIVNEQFF.

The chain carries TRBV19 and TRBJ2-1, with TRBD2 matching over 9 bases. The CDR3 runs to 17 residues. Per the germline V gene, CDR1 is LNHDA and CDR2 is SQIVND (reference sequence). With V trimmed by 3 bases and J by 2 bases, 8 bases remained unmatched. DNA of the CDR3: TGTGCCAGTAGTATGACCGGGACTAGCACGCCCTACAATGAGCAGTTCTTC. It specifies CASSMTGTSTPYNEQFF.